These 8 T cell receptor beta chains originate from one sample sequenced in a study of OX40 agonist ivuxolimab in advanced cancers. Some clones are missing from TCRdb's copy, which holds only in-frame ones; the method was immunoSEQ multiplex PCR. The sample carries 35,000 to 50,000 clones, roughly 90% recorded once. The material sequenced was CD4+ or CD8+ T cells sorted from blood, taken in a trial of the OX40 agonist ivuxolimab. These receptors were collected from an adult with an advanced solid tumor such as melanoma, head and neck, liver or kidney cancer.

The V call is TRBV5-1, the J call TRBJ2-7; 7 bases are shared with TRBD1. V lost 2 bases, J lost 2 bases, and 7 bases stayed unmatched. The germline gives CDR1 SGHRS, CDR2 YFSETQ. The CDR3 is 15 residues long. As DNA, the CDR3 is TGCGCCAGCAGCTTCACCGGGACAGCCACCTACGAGCAGTACTTC. Protein product: CASSFTGTATYEQYF.

The chain joins TRBV19 to TRBJ2-2; D is unresolved. The ends were cut back, 3 bases at V and 9 bases at J, with 8 bases in the middle. The germline CDR1 and CDR2 sequences are LNHDA and SQIVND (reference sequence). The CDR3 is made up of 12 amino acids. This CDR3 is CASSISRRELFF. CDR3 DNA sequence: TGTGCCAGTAGTATTTCACGCCGGGAGCTGTTTTTT. Complete variable domain (other parts from reference TRBV19 and TRBJ2-2): DGGITQSPKYLFRKEGQNVTLSCEQNLNHDAMYWYRQDPGQGLRLIYYSQIVNDFQKGDIAEGYSVSREKKESFPLTVTSAQKNPTAFYLCASSISRRELFFGEGSRLTVL.

The rearrangement links TRBV12-5 to TRBJ2-3; D is unresolved. The CDR3 extends over 12 amino acids. The germline V gene has CDR1 LGHNT and CDR2 FRNRAP. V was shortened by 6 bases and J by 4 bases, with 8 bases between the two germline ends. CDR3 sequence (DNA): TGTGCTAGTGGGGATGGGGCAGATACGCAGTATTTT. Translation gives CASGDGADTQYF.

The rearrangement links TRBV4-3 to TRBJ2-1; 12 bases agree with TRBD2. The CDR3 is made up of 15 amino acids. After removal of 5 bases from V and 6 bases from J, the junction contained 5 bases not matched to a gene. Germline CDR1 reads LGHNA; CDR2 reads YSLEER. The CDR3 spells CASSFGLAGSNEQFF. Written as DNA, the CDR3 is TGCGCCAGCAGCTTTGGACTAGCGGGGTCCAATGAGCAGTTCTTC.

The gene calls are TRBV7-2 and TRBJ2-2; 8 nucleotides agree with TRBD2. Trimming took 5 bases from V and 8 from J; bases not matched to a gene: 13. The V gene's germline CDR1 is SGHTA and CDR2 FQGNSA. This CDR3 region has 16 residues. In DNA form, the CDR3 reads TGTGCCAGCAGCCCACACATAGCGGGAATGGGAGGGGAGCTGTTTTTT. This gives the protein CASSPHIAGMGGELFF.

The sample holds one count of this clone. V usage is TRBV7-3 and J usage is TRBJ2-7, with D unclear. CDR1 and CDR2 from the germline V gene are SGHTA and FQGTGA. Trimming took off 0 bases at V and 3 bases at J, with 6 bases between the two ends. The CDR3 spans 13 residues. The CDR3 DNA follows: TGTGCCAGCAGCTTAACGAGCAGCTACGAGCAGTACTTC. It codes for CASSLTSSYEQYF. Full variable domain (missing parts from reference TRBV7-3 and TRBJ2-7): GAGVSQTPSNKVTEKGKYVELRCDPISGHTALYWYRQSLGQGPEFLIYFQGTGAADDSGLPNDRFFAVRPEGSVSTLKIQRTERGDSAVYLCASSLTSSYEQYFGPGTRLTVT.

The J gene is TRBJ1-4, the V gene TRBV4-3, with TRBD1 as a possible D gene (5 bases). Per the germline V gene, CDR1 is LGHNA and CDR2 is YSLEER. The ends were cut back, 2 bases at V and 3 bases at J, with 10 bases in the middle. The CDR3 totals 15 residues. The CDR3 DNA reads as TGCGCCAGCAGCCAAAAAGGGGATGCTAATGAAAAACTGTTTTTT. This gives the protein CASSQKGDANEKLFF.

This clone has a single count. The chain links TRBV6-5 to TRBJ2-3, with TRBD2 matching 8 bases. The trim removed 2 bases at V and 6 bases at J, leaving 10 bases unmatched. Germline V CDR1 and CDR2: MNHEY, SVGAGI. This CDR3 comprises 16 residues. The CDR3 protein is CASSYLPSGRGDTQYF. CDR3 DNA sequence: TGTGCCAGCAGTTACCTACCGAGCGGGAGAGGGGATACGCAGTATTTT.